Below, 24 T cell receptor beta chains from the same sample are listed, as sequenced in a study of T cell repertoires in cytomegalovirus infection. In TCRdb, the reads were re-called with MiXCR into one record per CDR3 protein. The data show about 300,000 distinct CDR3 sequences, about 8.8% seen once. Material: PBMCs. These receptors originate from a human donor in good health (CMV status not recorded). Some clones in this sample may be carry-over from other donors' samples.

This clonotype was counted once. At one end the junction does not follow the germline gene, possibly because of a read error. The CDR3 loop is CASGYGRPSGNTIYF. The CDR3, as DNA: TGTGCCAGCGGTTACGGACGGCCCTCTGGAAACACCATATATTTT. The V and J genes are TRBV6-5 and TRBJ1-3; D unresolved. This CDR3 has 15 amino acids. Germline CDR1 and CDR2: MNHEY and SVGAGI.

This sequence joins TRBV20-1 and TRBJ2-7; TRBD2 aligns across 7 bases. Germline CDR1 and CDR2: DFQATT and SNEGSKA (reference sequence). This CDR3 is 14 amino acids long. Trimming cost V 5 bases and J 2 bases; bases outside gene matches: 9. In nucleotides, the CDR3 is TGCAGTGCTCTGGTGTCTAGCGGAACCTACGAGCAGTACGTC. This sequence encodes CSALVSSGTYEQYV.

Many counts were recorded for this clonotype. CDR3: CASSFESEAFF. As DNA, the CDR3 is TGTGCCAGCAGCTTTGAAAGCGAAGCTTTCTTT. The chain couples TRBV7-9 to TRBJ1-1; unclear D gene. V dropped 3 bases and J dropped 8 bases, with 7 bases sitting between them. The germline V gene encodes CDR1 SEHNR and CDR2 FQNEAQ (reference sequence). This CDR3 comprises 11 residues. Filled out from reference TRBV7-9 and TRBJ1-1, the complete variable domain reads DTGVSQNPRHKITKRGQNVTFRCDPISEHNRLYWYRQTLGQGPEFLTYFQNEAQLEKSRLLSDRFSAERPKGSFSTLEIQRTEQGDSAMYLCASSFESEAFFGQGTRLTVV.

This chain joins TRBV6-1 and TRBJ2-7; D might be TRBD2 (5 bases). V was shortened by 6 bases and J by 2 bases, with 8 bases between the two germline ends. CDR1 is MNHNS, CDR2 SASEGT, per germline. The CDR3 length is 12 residues. The CDR3 is CASRQTTYEQYF. DNA for the CDR3: TGTGCCAGCAGACAGACTACCTACGAGCAGTACTTC.

This chain links TRBV11-3 with TRBJ1-1; 7 positions agree with TRBD1. Trimming removed 5 bases from V and 8 bases from J; junction bases left unmatched: 8. Germline V CDR1 and CDR2: SGHNT, YENEEA. This CDR3 has 13 residues. This chain's CDR3 is CASSPQGREEAFF. The CDR3 DNA reads as TGTGCCAGCAGCCCACAGGGGCGAGAGGAAGCTTTCTTT.

This clonotype was detected many times. The CDR3 sequence: CASSTRENLAKNIQYF. DNA of the CDR3: TGTGCCAGTAGTACACGGGAAAACTTAGCCAAAAACATTCAGTACTTC. V usage is TRBV19 and J usage is TRBJ2-4, with TRBD2 as a possible D gene (5 bases). Trimming cost V 4 bases and J 0 bases, with 13 bases left between them. Germline V gives CDR1 LNHDA, CDR2 SQIVND (reference sequence). The CDR3 covers 16 residues.

This clonotype was found a few times. V usage is TRBV2 and J usage is TRBJ2-2; D tentatively reads TRBD1 or TRBD2 (6 bases each). This CDR3 comprises 13 residues. V shed 7 bases and J shed 4 bases, with 10 bases lying between them. The germline V gene encodes CDR1 SNHLY and CDR2 FYNNEI. The CDR3 DNA reads TGTGCCAGCATGGGGGGCGGCACCGGGGAGCTGTTTTTT. Translation gives CASMGGGTGELFF.

This chain joins TRBV20-1 and TRBJ2-3, with D perhaps matching TRBD2 (6 bases). The CDR3 is 14 amino acids. V lost 6 bases to trimming and J lost 6 bases, with 19 bases between them. The germline V gene encodes CDR1 DFQATT and CDR2 SNEGSKA (reference sequence). CDR3 region: CSAMVAAVDDTQYF. The CDR3, as DNA: TGCAGTGCCATGGTAGCGGCGGTGGATGATACGCAGTATTTT.

This clonotype was observed a handful of times. V is TRBV7-3 and J is TRBJ2-1; TRBD2 matches at 10 bases. Trimming cost V 5 bases and J 8 bases; bases outside gene matches: 9. CDR1 is SGHTA, CDR2 FQGTGA, per germline. CDR3 length equals 15 residues. The CDR3: CASSPRGLAMDEQFF. CDR3 in DNA: TGTGCCAGCAGCCCCCGGGGACTAGCGATGGATGAGCAGTTCTTC.

This clonotype was picked up many times. This chain joins TRBV7-2 and TRBJ1-5, with D perhaps TRBD1 (5 bases). Between the trimmed V and J ends, which lost 1 base and 1 base, there was a span of 5 bases. CDR3 size: 14 residues. CDR1 is SGHTA, CDR2 FQGNSA, per germline. DNA of the CDR3: TGTGCCAGCAGCTTAGACAGGAGCAATCAGCCCCAGCATTTT. As protein: CASSLDRSNQPQHF.

This clonotype was observed many times. The rearrangement links TRBV25-1 to TRBJ2-1; D unclear. This CDR3 region has 11 residues. Germline CDR1 reads MGHDK; CDR2 reads SYGVNS. V was clipped by 5 bases and J by 5 bases, with 4 bases between them. DNA for the CDR3: TGTGCCAGCAGTTGGGACAATGAGCAGTTCTTC. This translates into CASSWDNEQFF.

This clonotype was seen repeatedly, ten times or more. The chain couples TRBV7-2 to TRBJ1-1; perhaps TRBD1 as D (5 bases). Trimming stripped 5 bases from V and 0 bases from J, with 16 bases between. The CDR3 has 16 amino acids. Germline V gene data show CDR1 as SGHTA and CDR2 as FQGNSA. Here the CDR3 reads CASSPRGRSMNTEAFF. The CDR3 DNA follows: TGTGCCAGCAGCCCCCGGGGACGGAGCATGAACACTGAAGCTTTCTTT.

This clonotype was counted many times. The rearrangement links TRBV7-2 to TRBJ2-7; D is ambiguous. Trimming shortened V by 5 bases and J by 4 bases, and 12 bases separated the two germline ends. Germline CDR1 and CDR2: SGHTA and FQGNSA. The CDR3 contains 13 residues. For the CDR3, the DNA is TGTGCCAGCAGCCCCTCGGGTGTGTACGAGCAGTACGTC. Protein: CASSPSGVYEQYV.

Here the CDR3 reads CASSIGLASREGQFF. Here the CDR3 DNA reads TGTGCCAGTAGTATCGGCCTAGCGAGCCGGGAAGGGCAGTTCTTC. The rearrangement uses TRBV19 and TRBJ2-1, with D tentatively TRBD2 (6 bases). The V gene's germline CDR1 is LNHDA and CDR2 SQIVND (reference sequence). The CDR3 length is 15 residues. Trimming shortened V by 3 bases and J by 12 bases, and 21 bases separated the two germline ends.

This clonotype has a handful of counts. The chain uses TRBV29-1 and TRBJ1-4; TRBD1 is a possible D gene (5 bases). The CDR3 covers 12 residues. The V and J ends lost 8 bases and 5 bases respectively, with 12 bases between them. CDR1 is SQVTM and CDR2 is ANQGSEA in the germline V gene. In DNA, the CDR3 is TGCAGCACCGGGGGACCGAATGAAAAACTGTTTTTT. Its protein product is CSTGGPNEKLFF.

This clonotype has ten or more counts. V is TRBV6-2 or TRBV6-3 and J is TRBJ2-3, with 10 bases fitting TRBD2. The CDR3 length is 18 residues. Trimming took 2 bases from V and 2 from J; bases not matched to a gene: 10. Germline V lookup: CDR1 MNHEY, CDR2 SVGEGT. CDR3 nucleotides: TGTGCCAGCAGTTACCGGGACGGCCTAGCGGGGGCCACAGATACGCAGTATTTT. It is translated as CASSYRDGLAGATDTQYF.

This clonotype was detected once. One end of the junction does not line up with germline, which may come from a read error. The CDR3 region is CPSSLWTGDANQPQHF. CDR3 nucleotide sequence: TGTCCCAGCAGTTTATGGACGGGGGATGCTAATCAGCCCCAGCATTTC. The chain is built from TRBV28 and TRBJ1-5, with D possibly matching TRBD1 (5 bases). Germline lookup yields CDR1 MDHEN and CDR2 SYDVKM. The CDR3 loop spans 16 amino acids.

This clonotype was recorded at least ten times. The V call is TRBV28, the J call TRBJ1-2; D may be TRBD1 (5 bases). The length of the CDR3 is 14 residues. Germline CDR1 MDHEN, CDR2 SYDVKM. Trimming stripped 2 bases from V and 4 bases from J, with 11 bases between. CDR3 sequence: CASSLIPQAYGYTF. Here the CDR3 DNA reads TGTGCCAGCAGTTTAATTCCACAGGCCTATGGCTACACCTTC.

The V call is TRBV18, the J call TRBJ1-1; D gene unclear. Trimming took off 6 bases at V and 2 bases at J, with 22 bases between the two ends. Germline CDR1 and CDR2: KGHSH and LQKENI. The CDR3 consists of 17 residues. The CDR3 DNA sequence: TGTGCCAGCTCGTTACGGGCCAGGACTCCTCCTAACACTGAAGCTTTCTTT. Its protein product is CASSLRARTPPNTEAFF.

This clonotype was picked up many times. The chain carries TRBV5-1 and TRBJ1-2; 8 nucleotides line up with TRBD1. The V gene's germline CDR1 is SGHRS and CDR2 YFSETQ. The CDR3 extends over 14 amino acids. The V gene end was trimmed by 2 bases and the J gene end by 3 bases; junction bases not matched to a gene: 3. The CDR3 DNA reads TGCGCCAGCAGCTTACAGGGGGAGGACTATGGCTACACCTTC. It is translated as CASSLQGEDYGYTF.

This clonotype was seen more than once but under ten times. The V and J genes are TRBV20-1 and TRBJ1-2, with a possible D match to TRBD1 (5 bases). V lost 8 bases and J lost 5, with 15 bases in between. The CDR3 contains 12 residues. Germline assignment: CDR1 DFQATT and CDR2 SNEGSKA (reference sequence). CDR3 residues: CSLTSGTYGYTF. CDR3 in DNA: TGCAGTTTGACAAGTGGGACTTATGGCTACACCTTC.

This chain connects TRBV28 to TRBJ2-6; D ambiguous. V dropped 8 bases and J dropped 4 bases, with 9 bases sitting between them. CDR1 and CDR2 from the germline V gene are MDHEN and SYDVKM. The length of the CDR3 is 13 residues. For the CDR3, the DNA is TGTGCCAGCGGAGATGGCGGGGCCAACGTCCTGACTTTC. Its protein product is CASGDGGANVLTF. Combining the CDR3 with reference TRBV28 and TRBJ2-6 gives the whole variable domain DVKVTQSSRYLVKRTGEKVFLECVQDMDHENMFWYRQDPGLGLRLIYFSYDVKMKEKGDIPEGYSVSREKKERFSLILESASTNQTSMYLCASGDGGANVLTFGAGSRLTVL.

This clonotype was picked up many times. The rearrangement uses TRBV28 and TRBJ1-5, with D possibly being TRBD1 (5 bases). The CDR3 runs 15 residues. Trimming removed 2 bases from V and 6 bases from J, with 14 bases in between. The germline V gene encodes CDR1 MDHEN and CDR2 SYDVKM. The CDR3: CASSLGGGRGQPQHF. The CDR3 DNA sequence: TGTGCCAGCAGTTTAGGGGGAGGGAGAGGTCAGCCCCAGCATTTT.

This clonotype was seen many times. The chain has TRBV11-1 and TRBJ2-2, with D tentatively TRBD1 (6 bases). From germline, CDR1 is SGHAT and CDR2 FQDESV (reference sequence). The CDR3 is made up of 14 amino acids. V was clipped by 5 bases and J by 3 bases, with 10 bases between them. The CDR3, as DNA: TGTGCCAGCAGCAGACAGGTGGACACCGGGGAGCTGTTTTTT. Translated, it gives CASSRQVDTGELFF.